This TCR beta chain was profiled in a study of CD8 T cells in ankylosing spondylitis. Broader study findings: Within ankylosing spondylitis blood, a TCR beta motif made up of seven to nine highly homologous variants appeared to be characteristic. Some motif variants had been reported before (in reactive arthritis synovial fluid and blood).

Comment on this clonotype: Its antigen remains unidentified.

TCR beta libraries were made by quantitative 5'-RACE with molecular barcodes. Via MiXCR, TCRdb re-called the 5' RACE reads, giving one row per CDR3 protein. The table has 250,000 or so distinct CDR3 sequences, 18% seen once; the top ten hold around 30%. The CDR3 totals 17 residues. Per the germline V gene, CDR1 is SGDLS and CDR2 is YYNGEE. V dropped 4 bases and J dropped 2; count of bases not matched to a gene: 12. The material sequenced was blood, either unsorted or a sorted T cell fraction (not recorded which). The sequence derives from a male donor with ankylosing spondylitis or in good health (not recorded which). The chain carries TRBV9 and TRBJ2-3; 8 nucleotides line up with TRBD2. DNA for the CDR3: TGTGCCAGCAGCCCACCCGAGACTAGCGAGCTCACAGATACGCAGTATTTT. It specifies CASSPPETSELTDTQYF.